The sequence of this TCR beta chain was determined in a study of control samples from healthy donors and cancer patients. Trimming removed 4 bases from V and 6 bases from J, with 7 bases in between. Per germline, CDR1 SGHNT and CDR2 YYREEE (reference sequence). The CDR3 covers 11 residues. Profiling relied on immunoSEQ multiplex PCR, and the TCRdb table lists in-frame clones only, not all of them. The sample includes around 80,000 clones, just under 90% seen only once; the top ten take 5.5% to 7%. The sequence derives from a man aged 50 or older in good health. The chain combines TRBV5-4 with TRBJ2-5; D gene ambiguous. The sample was blood. The CDR3 is CASSVGQTQYF. CDR3 DNA sequence: TGTGCCAGCAGCGTCGGACAGACCCAGTACTTC. Full variable domain (remainder filled in from reference TRBV5-4 and TRBJ2-5): ETGVTQSPTHLIKTRGQQVTLRCSSQSGHNTVSWYQQALGQGPQFIFQYYREEENGRGNFPPRFSGLQFPNYSSELNVNALELDDSALYLCASSVGQTQYFGPGTRLLVL.